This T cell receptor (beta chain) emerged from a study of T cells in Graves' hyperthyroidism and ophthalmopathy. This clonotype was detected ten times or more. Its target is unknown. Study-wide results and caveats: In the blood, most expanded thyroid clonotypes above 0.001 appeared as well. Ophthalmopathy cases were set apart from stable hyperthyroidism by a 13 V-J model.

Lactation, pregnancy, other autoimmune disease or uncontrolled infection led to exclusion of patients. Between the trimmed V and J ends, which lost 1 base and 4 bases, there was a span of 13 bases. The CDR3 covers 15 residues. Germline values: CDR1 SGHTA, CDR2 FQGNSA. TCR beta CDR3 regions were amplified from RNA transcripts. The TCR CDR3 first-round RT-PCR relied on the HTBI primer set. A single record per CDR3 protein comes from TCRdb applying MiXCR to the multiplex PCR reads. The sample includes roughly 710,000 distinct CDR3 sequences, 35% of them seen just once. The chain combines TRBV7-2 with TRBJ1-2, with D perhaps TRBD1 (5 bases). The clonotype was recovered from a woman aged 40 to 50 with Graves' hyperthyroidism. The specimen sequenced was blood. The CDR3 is CASSLDPGPAYGYTF. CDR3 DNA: TGTGCCAGCAGCTTAGACCCAGGGCCTGCCTATGGCTACACCTTC.